This TCR beta chain was profiled in a study of blood T cell repertoires in COVID-19. Across the study: COVID-19 samples from acute and convalescent phases originated in the United States, Italy and Spain.

A Seattle source enrolled patients during active infection and followed them longitudinally. Original processing notes: It was from reference gene primer amplification that nucleated cell counts were estimated. TCRdb keeps only in-frame clones here, not all; method: immunoSEQ multiplex PCR. V and J calls plus clone size are reproduced from that table; the DNA served to infer D and trimming. The table has roughly 150,000 clones, around 90% seen once. The CDR3 is 13 amino acids. The germline V gene encodes CDR1 MNHEY and CDR2 SMNVEV (reference sequence). J gave up 4 bases and V 6 bases, and 3 bases lay outside the gene matches.

This receptor was obtained from a young man with COVID-19, enrolled during active disease. The chain joins TRBV27 to TRBJ1-5; 7 bases map to TRBD1. The specimen was peripheral blood. CDR3 protein: CASRRDRNQPQHF. Written as DNA, the CDR3 is TGTGCCAGCAGGCGGGACAGAAATCAGCCCCAGCATTTT.